This T cell receptor beta chain appears in the sequencing data of a study of blood T cell repertoires in COVID-19. Overall study context: COVID-19 samples collected from the United States, Italy and Spain covered acute and convalescent phases. PBMCs, B-cell-depleted T cells, or T cells provided the cDNA or gDNA that made up the material.

Germline V gives CDR1 SGDLS, CDR2 YYNGEE. The V segment lost 4 bases and the J segment 7 bases; nucleotides outside the gene matches: 8. CDR3 length equals 15 residues. Authors' processing steps: Counts of nucleated cells, estimated from reference gene primer amplification, were obtained. Data came from immunoSEQ multiplex PCR; TCRdb stores just in-frame clones and leaves some out. D and trimming come from the DNA, and the V and J calls and clone size come from that table. The sample carries 61,000 or so clones, around 86% recorded once. V gene TRBV9 combines with J gene TRBJ2-3; 11 nucleotides agree with TRBD2. The material sequenced was peripheral blood. The TCR was taken from a woman older than 75 with acute or convalescent COVID-19. The CDR3 bases are TGTGCCAGCAGCTCCCTAGCGGGGGGAGGTAATACGCAGTATTTT. Its protein product is CASSSLAGGGNTQYF.